Listed here is a single T cell receptor (beta chain). These data originate in a study of CD8+CD57+ T cells in acquired aplastic anemia. Study summary: Sorted CD4+ and CD8+ cells yielded DNA averaging around 3.2 ug.

The ends lost 0 bases at V and 1 base at J; junction bases unmatched: 5. CDR1 and CDR2 (germline): DFQATT, SNEGSKA (reference sequence). The CDR3 sequence is 17 residues long. All patients picked for sequencing had shown, by flow cytometry, an expansion of CD8+CD57+ cells. Genomic DNA acted as the template from which TCR beta VDJ combination and CDR3 sequence profiling were carried out. TCRdb re-analysed the reads in MiXCR, keeping a single row per CDR3 protein. The table shows around 290,000 distinct CDR3 sequences, with approximately 57% occurring only once. Sequencing input: sorted CD4+, CD8+, or CD8+CD57+ T cells (not recorded which) from PBMCs. This sequence originates from a human donor with aplastic anemia. V and J are TRBV20-1 and TRBJ2-3; 12 bases match TRBD2. This CDR3 reads CSARDSTSGGGTDTQYF. Written as DNA, the CDR3 is TGCAGTGCTAGAGATTCGACTAGCGGGGGCGGCACAGATACGCAGTATTTT.